This T cell receptor beta chain was identified during a study of T cell responses to AZD1222 COVID-19 vaccine. Broader study findings: Baseline serostatus was positive in only six AZD1222 recipients. Possibly, clonal diversity was underestimated; donors were largely white British and included more females.

V lost 1 base and J 0 bases, leaving 16 bases between the germline ends. Germline CDR1 and CDR2: SQVTM and ANQGSEA. The length of the CDR3 is 17 residues. TCRdb's copy holds only in-frame clones and misses some; the assay was immunoSEQ multiplex PCR. In the table there are some 120,000 clones, roughly 92% of which are singletons. To note about this clone: The antigen is undetermined.

Sample: peripheral blood, taken on day 0 of AZD1222 vaccination. The receptor comes from an adult in good health. The chain recombines TRBV29-1 with TRBJ1-3; possible D gene TRBD1, 6 bases. The DNA for the CDR3 is TGCAGCGTTGAAGTCGGGCAGGGGCGTCCCTCTGGAAACACCATATATTTT. Protein product: CSVEVGQGRPSGNTIYF.